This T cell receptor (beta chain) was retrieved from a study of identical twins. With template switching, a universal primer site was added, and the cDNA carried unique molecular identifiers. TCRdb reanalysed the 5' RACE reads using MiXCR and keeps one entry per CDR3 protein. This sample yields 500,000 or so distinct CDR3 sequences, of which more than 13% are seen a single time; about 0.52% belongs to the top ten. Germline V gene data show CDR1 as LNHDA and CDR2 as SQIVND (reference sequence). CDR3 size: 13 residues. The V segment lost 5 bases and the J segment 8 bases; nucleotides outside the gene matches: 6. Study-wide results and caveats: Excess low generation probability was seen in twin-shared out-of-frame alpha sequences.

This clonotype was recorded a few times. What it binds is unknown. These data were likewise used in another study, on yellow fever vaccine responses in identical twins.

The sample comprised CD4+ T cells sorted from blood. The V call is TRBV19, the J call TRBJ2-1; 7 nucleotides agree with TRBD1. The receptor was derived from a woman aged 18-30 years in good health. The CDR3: CASSSRDRDEQFF. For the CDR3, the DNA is TGTGCCAGTAGTTCTAGGGACAGAGATGAGCAGTTCTTC.